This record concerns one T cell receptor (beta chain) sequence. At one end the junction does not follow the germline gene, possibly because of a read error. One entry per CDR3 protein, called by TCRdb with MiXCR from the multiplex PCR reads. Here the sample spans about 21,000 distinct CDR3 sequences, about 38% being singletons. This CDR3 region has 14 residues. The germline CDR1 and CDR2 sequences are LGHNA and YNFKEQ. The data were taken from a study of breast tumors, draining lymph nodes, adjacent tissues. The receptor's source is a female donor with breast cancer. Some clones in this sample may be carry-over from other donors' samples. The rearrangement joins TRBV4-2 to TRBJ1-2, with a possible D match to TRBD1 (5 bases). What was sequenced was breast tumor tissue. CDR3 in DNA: TGTGCCTGCAGCCAAGAAAGGGGCGGAAATGGCTACACCTTC. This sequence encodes CACSQERGGNGYTF.